This T cell receptor (beta chain) was sequenced during a study of blood T cells in healthy people across ages. Then a second PCR, running roughly 7 to 12 cycles, was carried out with a sample-barcoded 5' primer and a J-beta primer mix. TCRdb used MiXCR to reprocess the 5' RACE reads, holding one entry per CDR3 protein. The table records about 670,000 distinct CDR3 sequences, roughly 41% of them present only once. V lost 1 base and J lost 5, with 9 bases in between. The CDR3 contains 14 residues. The germline V gene encodes CDR1 MNHEY and CDR2 SVGAGI. The chain joins TRBV6-5 to TRBJ2-1, with D tentatively TRBD1 (6 bases). Material: blood. The receptor was isolated from an elderly man in good health. CDR3 loop: CASSYFEGDNEQFF. The CDR3 DNA follows: TGTGCCAGCAGTTACTTTGAGGGGGACAATGAGCAGTTCTTC.